The 12 T cell receptor beta chains below all came from one sample that was sequenced in a study of CD8+ T cells in alopecia areata. Sequencing used cDNA as its template, made by extracting RNA and reverse transcribing it. TCRdb's copy holds only in-frame clones and misses some; the assay was immunoSEQ multiplex PCR. The sample holds roughly 140,000 clones, around 82% seen once. Regarding treatment: oral pan-JAK inhibitor, 5-10 mg twice daily. Sequenced here: CD8+ T cells sorted from blood, sampled at week 4, from a patient treated with tofacitinib. These receptor sequences come from a human donor with alopecia areata.

The genes are TRBV4-3 and TRBJ2-3; 11 bases are shared with TRBD2. V shed 0 bases and J 2 bases; nucleotides not matched to a gene: 1. This CDR3 region has 16 residues. Per the germline V gene, CDR1 is LGHNA and CDR2 is YSLEER. CDR3 in amino acids: CASSQEGLADTDTQYF. CDR3 bases: TGCGCCAGCAGCCAAGAGGGACTAGCGGACACAGATACGCAGTATTTT.

The gene calls are TRBV27 and TRBJ2-2; no clear D. CDR3 length: 12 residues. The V gene's germline CDR1 is MNHEY and CDR2 SMNVEV (reference sequence). V was cut by 3 bases and J by 6 bases, with 5 bases left in between. The CDR3 spells CASSLSPGELFF. CDR3 nucleotides: TGTGCCAGCAGTTTGAGCCCCGGGGAGCTGTTTTTT.

The chain couples TRBV7-9 to TRBJ2-6; unclear D gene. Trimming cost V 5 bases and J 0 bases, with 8 bases left between them. CDR1 SEHNR and CDR2 FQNEAQ come from the germline V gene (reference sequence). The CDR3 length is 15 residues. CDR3 sequence: CASSLMSSGANVLTF. The DNA of the CDR3 is TGTGCCAGCAGCCTCATGTCCTCTGGGGCCAACGTCCTGACTTTC.

This clone has a single count. The V gene is TRBV4-2, the J gene TRBJ1-5; D ambiguous. The CDR3 length is 14 residues. Germline loops: CDR1 LGHNA, CDR2 YNFKEQ. V lost 0 bases to trimming and J lost 5 bases, with 8 bases between them. The DNA for the CDR3 is TGTGCCAGCAGCCAAGAAGACACCCATCAGCCCCAGCATTTT. Protein: CASSQEDTHQPQHF.

The chain is built from TRBV6-1 and TRBJ2-7; perhaps D is TRBD1 or TRBD2 (5 bases each). The germline CDR1 and CDR2 sequences are MNHNS and SASEGT. The CDR3 contains 15 residues. V lost 1 base to trimming and J lost 0 bases, with 10 bases between them. CDR3 DNA: TGTGCCAGCAGTGAAGGGGACGTAGACTCCTACGAGCAGTACTTC. It translates to CASSEGDVDSYEQYF.

The chain recombines TRBV7-8 with TRBJ2-1; the D is unclear. CDR3 length equals 12 residues. V lost 4 bases and J lost 5, with 6 bases in between. Per germline, CDR1 SGHVS and CDR2 FQNEAQ. The CDR3 region is CASSSDDNEQFF. CDR3 nucleotides: TGTGCCAGCAGCTCGGACGACAATGAGCAGTTCTTC.

V usage is TRBV7-2 and J usage is TRBJ2-3, with 10 positions matching TRBD2. The germline V gene has CDR1 SGHTA and CDR2 FQGNSA. V dropped 5 bases and J dropped 0; count of bases not matched to a gene: 8. This CDR3 comprises 17 residues. CDR3 coding DNA: TGTGCCAGCAGCCCTGAATGGACTAGCGGTAGCACAGATACGCAGTATTTT. Translation: CASSPEWTSGSTDTQYF.

This clone appeared a single time. The chain employs TRBV7-6 and TRBJ2-3; D call uncertain. This CDR3 has 15 amino acids. Germline V gene data show CDR1 as SGHVS and CDR2 as FNYEAQ. The V end lost 0 bases, the J end lost 0 bases, and 7 bases lay between the germline ends. CDR3 nucleotide sequence: TGTGCCAGCAGCTTAGCGGGCACCAGCACAGATACGCAGTATTTT. It specifies CASSLAGTSTDTQYF.

Regarding this clone: Other DNA variants within this sample encode the same CDR3. The CDR3 DNA sequence: TGTGCCAGCAGCTTAGGTAACACTGAAGCTTTCTTT. Its translation: CASSLGNTEAFF. The V and J genes are TRBV13 and TRBJ1-1; D is unresolved. This CDR3 is 12 amino acids long. Trimming left V 0 bases short and J 2 bases short, with 1 base between. Germline values: CDR1 PRHDT, CDR2 FYEKMQ (reference sequence).

For the CDR3, the DNA is TGCGCCAGCAGCTTGGCCATAGGGGGCACTGAAGCTTTCTTT. This translates into CASSLAIGGTEAFF. The rearrangement uses TRBV5-1 and TRBJ1-1; weak D call: TRBD1 (6 bases). The V end was cut by 0 bases, the J end by 4 bases, with 10 bases between. CDR1 and CDR2 (germline): SGHRS, YFSETQ. The CDR3 sequence is 14 residues long.

This clone was found a few times. The chain joins TRBV7-6 to TRBJ2-1; 7 bases agree with TRBD2. The CDR3 length is 14 residues. V gave up 0 bases and J gave up 6 bases; unmatched junction bases: 2. Germline assignment: CDR1 SGHVS and CDR2 FNYEAQ. The CDR3 sequence: CASSLAGTTNEQFF. Here the CDR3 DNA reads TGTGCCAGCAGCTTAGCCGGGACTACCAATGAGCAGTTCTTC. Full variable domain (remainder filled in from reference TRBV7-6 and TRBJ2-1): GAGVSQSPRYKVTKRGQDVALRCDPISGHVSLYWYRQALGQGPEFLTYFNYEAQQDKSGLPNDRFSAERPEGSISTLTIQRTEQRDSAMYRCASSLAGTTNEQFFGPGTRLTVL.

The chain combines TRBV6-6 with TRBJ1-6; the D is unclear. The germline gives CDR1 MNHNY, CDR2 SVGAGI (reference sequence). The V gene lost 2 bases and the J gene lost 9 bases, with 8 bases spanning the gap. The CDR3 totals 13 residues. CDR3 DNA sequence: TGTGCCAGCAGTTACCACGCAGCTTCACCCCTCCACTTT. This translates into CASSYHAASPLHF.